This entry concerns a single TCR beta chain. Its specificity is unknown. The data derive from a study of beta chain features in type 1 diabetes. Regarding the study as a whole: Type 1 diabetes patients showed a moderate but significant shortening of TCRB CDR3s in all four CD4+ subsets.

The whole isolated RNA underwent reverse transcription, so sequencing captured expressed TCRB transcripts. Measured with immunoSEQ multiplex PCR; TCRdb has only the in-frame clones, and not every one. The sample has 150,000 to 200,000 clones, 6.5% to 10% seen once. The CDR3 consists of 15 residues. The trim removed 1 base at V and 5 bases at J, leaving 6 bases unmatched. In germline, CDR1 is MGHRA, CDR2 YSYEKL. The rearrangement uses TRBV4-1 and TRBJ1-1; 8 bases are a match to TRBD1. This clonotype was sampled from a woman aged 18-29 years with type 1 diabetes. Sequenced input: central memory CD4+ T cells from blood. The DNA for the CDR3 is TGCGCCAGCAGCCAAGGGACAGGGCCGGGGACTGAAGCTTTCTTT. It yields the protein CASSQGTGPGTEAFF.